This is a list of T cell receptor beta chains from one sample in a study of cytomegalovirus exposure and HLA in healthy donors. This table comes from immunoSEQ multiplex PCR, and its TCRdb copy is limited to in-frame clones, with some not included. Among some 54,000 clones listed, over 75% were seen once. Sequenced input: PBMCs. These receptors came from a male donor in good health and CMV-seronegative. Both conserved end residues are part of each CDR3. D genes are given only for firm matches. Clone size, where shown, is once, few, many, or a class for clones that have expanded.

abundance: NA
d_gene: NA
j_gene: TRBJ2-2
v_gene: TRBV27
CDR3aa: CASSLQTTGELFF
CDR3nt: TGTGCCAGCAGTTTACAGACTACCGGGGAGCTGTTTTTT

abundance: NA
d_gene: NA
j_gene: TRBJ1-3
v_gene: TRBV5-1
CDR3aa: CASRSPSGNTIYF
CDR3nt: TGCGCCAGCCGGAGTCCATCGGGAAACACCATATATTTT

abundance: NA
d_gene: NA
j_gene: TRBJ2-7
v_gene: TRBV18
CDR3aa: CASSPLIPLNHGYRSYEQYF
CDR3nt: TGTGCCAGCTCACCACTCATTCCCCTGAACCACGGTTACCGCTCCTACGAGCAGTACTTC

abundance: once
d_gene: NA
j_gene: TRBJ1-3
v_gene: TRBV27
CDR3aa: CASSRDWSSGNTIYF
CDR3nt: TGTGCCAGCAGTCGGGACTGGAGCTCTGGAAACACCATATATTTT

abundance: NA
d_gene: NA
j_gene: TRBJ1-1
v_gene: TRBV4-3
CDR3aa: CASSFTGRRDTEAFF
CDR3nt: TGCGCCAGCAGCTTCACAGGGCGTCGAGACACTGAAGCTTTCTTT

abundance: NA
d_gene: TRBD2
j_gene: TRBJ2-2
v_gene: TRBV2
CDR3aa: CASSELAGIGELFF
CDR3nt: TGTGCCAGCAGTGAACTAGCGGGGATCGGGGAGCTGTTTTTT

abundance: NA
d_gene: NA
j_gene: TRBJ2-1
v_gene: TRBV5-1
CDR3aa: CASSLDTVPGNEQFF
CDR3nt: TGCGCCAGCAGCTTGGATACCGTCCCCGGGAATGAGCAGTTCTTC

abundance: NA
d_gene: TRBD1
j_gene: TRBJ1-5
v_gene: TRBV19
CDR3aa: CASSIPRTGNQPQHF
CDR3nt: TGTGCCAGTAGTATTCCGCGGACAGGGAATCAGCCCCAGCATTTT

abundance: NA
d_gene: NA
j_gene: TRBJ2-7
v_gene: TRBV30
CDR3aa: CAWSVVRSSYEQYF
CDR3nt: TGTGCCTGGAGTGTGGTCAGGTCCTCCTACGAGCAGTACTTC

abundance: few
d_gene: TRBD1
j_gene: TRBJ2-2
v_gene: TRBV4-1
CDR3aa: CASSQTDRGLAGELFF
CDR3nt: TGCGCCAGCAGCCAAACCGACAGGGGGCTGGCCGGGGAGCTGTTTTTT

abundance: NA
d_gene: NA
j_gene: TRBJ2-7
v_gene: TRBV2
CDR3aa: CASSEKQGLRNEQYF
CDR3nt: TGTGCCAGCAGTGAAAAGCAGGGTCTGAGGAACGAGCAGTACTTC

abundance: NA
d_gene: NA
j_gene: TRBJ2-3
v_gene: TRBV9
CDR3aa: CASSVGGGADTQYF
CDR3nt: TGTGCCAGCAGCGTAGGGGGGGGCGCAGATACGCAGTATTTT

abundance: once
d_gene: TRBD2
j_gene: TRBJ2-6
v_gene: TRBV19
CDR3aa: CASTLAGGTGANVLTF
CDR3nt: TGTGCCAGTACCCTAGCGGGGGGGACTGGGGCCAACGTCCTGACTTTC

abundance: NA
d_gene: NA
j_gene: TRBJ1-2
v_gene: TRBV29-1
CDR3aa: CSVGQGQFYGYTF
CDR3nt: TGCAGCGTTGGTCAGGGCCAGTTCTATGGCTACACCTTC

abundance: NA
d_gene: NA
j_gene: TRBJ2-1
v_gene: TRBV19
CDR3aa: CASSMGVHHEQFF
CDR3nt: TGTGCCAGTAGTATGGGAGTTCACCATGAGCAGTTCTTC

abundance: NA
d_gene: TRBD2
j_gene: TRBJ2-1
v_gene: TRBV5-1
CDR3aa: CASSLGGGPDNEQFF
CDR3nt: TGCGCCAGCAGCTTAGGCGGGGGGCCGGACAATGAGCAGTTCTTC

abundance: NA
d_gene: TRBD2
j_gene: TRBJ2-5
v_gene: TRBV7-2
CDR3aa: CASSPRTSGGAETQYF
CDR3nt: TGTGCCAGCAGCCCTAGGACTAGCGGGGGGGCAGAGACCCAGTACTTC

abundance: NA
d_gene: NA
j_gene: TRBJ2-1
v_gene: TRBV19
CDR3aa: CASSTGNGLYNEQFF
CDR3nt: TGTGCCAGTAGTACCGGGAACGGGCTGTACAATGAGCAGTTCTTC

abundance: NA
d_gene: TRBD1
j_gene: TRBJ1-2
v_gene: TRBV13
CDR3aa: CASSLGTTGGYGYTF
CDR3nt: TGTGCCAGCAGCTTAGGGACGACAGGGGGCTATGGCTACACCTTC

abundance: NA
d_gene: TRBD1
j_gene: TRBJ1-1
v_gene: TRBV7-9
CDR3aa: CASRRQGNTEAFF
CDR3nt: TGTGCCAGCAGACGACAGGGGAACACTGAAGCTTTCTTT

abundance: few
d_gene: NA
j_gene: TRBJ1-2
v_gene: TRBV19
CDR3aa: CASSIRAVYGYTF
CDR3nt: TGTGCCAGTAGTATCAGGGCAGTCTATGGCTACACCTTC

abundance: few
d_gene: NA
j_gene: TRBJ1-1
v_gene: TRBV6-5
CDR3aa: CASRDGRGDTEAFF
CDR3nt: TGTGCCAGCAGAGACGGTCGGGGGGACACTGAAGCTTTCTTT

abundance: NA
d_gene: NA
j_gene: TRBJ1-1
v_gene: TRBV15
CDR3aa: CATSRARQQAEAFF
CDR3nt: TGTGCCACCAGCAGAGCTAGACAGCAGGCTGAAGCTTTCTTT

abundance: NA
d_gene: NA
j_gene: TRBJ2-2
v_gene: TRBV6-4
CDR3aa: CASSRGNTGELFF
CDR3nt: TGTGCCAGCAGTAGGGGAAACACCGGGGAGCTGTTTTTT

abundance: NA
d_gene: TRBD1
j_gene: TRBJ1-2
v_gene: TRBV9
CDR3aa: CASTPTGGLDGYTF
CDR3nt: TGTGCCAGCACCCCAACAGGGGGTCTGGATGGCTACACCTTC

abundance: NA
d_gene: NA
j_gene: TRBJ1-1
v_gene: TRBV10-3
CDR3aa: CAISDLQGWNTEAFF
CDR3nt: TGTGCCATCAGTGACCTACAGGGTTGGAACACTGAAGCTTTCTTT

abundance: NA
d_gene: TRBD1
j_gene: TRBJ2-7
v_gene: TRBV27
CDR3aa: CASSLRGRGNYEQYF
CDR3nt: TGTGCCAGCAGTTTAAGGGGGCGAGGGAACTACGAGCAGTACTTC

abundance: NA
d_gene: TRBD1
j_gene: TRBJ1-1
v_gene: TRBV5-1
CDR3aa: CASSLPGQGNEAFF
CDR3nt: TGCGCCAGCAGCCTCCCGGGACAGGGCAATGAAGCTTTCTTT

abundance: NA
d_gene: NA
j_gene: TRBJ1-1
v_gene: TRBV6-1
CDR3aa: CASSDEARQNTEAFF
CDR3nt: TGTGCCAGCAGTGACGAGGCTCGGCAGAACACTGAAGCTTTCTTT

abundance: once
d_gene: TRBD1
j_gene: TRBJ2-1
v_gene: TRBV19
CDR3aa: CASSILTGGNEQFF
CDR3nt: TGTGCCAGTAGTATCCTGACAGGGGGCAATGAGCAGTTCTTC

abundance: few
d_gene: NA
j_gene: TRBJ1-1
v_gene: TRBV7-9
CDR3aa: CASSRGVNTEAFF
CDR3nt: TGTGCCAGCAGCCGCGGAGTGAACACTGAAGCTTTCTTT

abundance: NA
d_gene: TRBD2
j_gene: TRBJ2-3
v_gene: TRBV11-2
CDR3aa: CASSLVLAGGHADTQYF
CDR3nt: TGTGCCAGCAGCTTAGTCCTAGCGGGGGGGCATGCAGATACGCAGTATTTT

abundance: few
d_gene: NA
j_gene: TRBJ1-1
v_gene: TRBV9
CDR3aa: CASSPTLSGVSTEAFF
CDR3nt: TGTGCCAGCAGCCCCACTCTATCAGGGGTTAGCACTGAAGCTTTCTTT

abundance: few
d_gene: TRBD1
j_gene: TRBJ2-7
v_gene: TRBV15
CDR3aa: CATSRDTDRVGVEQYF
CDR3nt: TGTGCCACCAGCAGAGATACCGACAGGGTTGGCGTCGAGCAGTACTTC

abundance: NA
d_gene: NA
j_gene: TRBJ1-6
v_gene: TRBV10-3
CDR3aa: CATRPGVDSPLHF
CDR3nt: TGTGCCACCCGGCCGGGAGTGGACTCACCCCTCCACTTT

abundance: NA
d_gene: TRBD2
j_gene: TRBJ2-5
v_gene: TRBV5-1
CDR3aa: CASSLDPPLAGVETQYF
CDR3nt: TGCGCCAGCAGCTTGGACCCGCCTCTAGCGGGGGTGGAGACCCAGTACTTC

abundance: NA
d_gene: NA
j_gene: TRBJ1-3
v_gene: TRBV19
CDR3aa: CASRQQGNGNTIYF
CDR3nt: TGTGCCAGTAGGCAACAGGGTAACGGAAACACCATATATTTT

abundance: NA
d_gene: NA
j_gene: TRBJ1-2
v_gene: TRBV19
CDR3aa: CAGLGVYGYTF
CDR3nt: TGTGCCGGATTAGGGGTTTATGGCTACACCTTC

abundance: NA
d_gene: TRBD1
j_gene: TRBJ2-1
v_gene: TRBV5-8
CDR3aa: CASSYDRGHEQFF
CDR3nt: TGTGCCAGCAGTTACGACAGGGGTCATGAGCAGTTCTTC

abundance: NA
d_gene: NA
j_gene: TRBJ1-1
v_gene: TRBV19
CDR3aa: CASSPQANTEAFF
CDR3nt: TGTGCCAGTAGTCCCCAAGCGAACACTGAAGCTTTCTTT

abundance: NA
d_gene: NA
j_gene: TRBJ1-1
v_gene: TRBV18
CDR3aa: CASSPDLLNTEAFF
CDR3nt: TGTGCCAGCTCACCAGACTTATTGAACACTGAAGCTTTCTTT

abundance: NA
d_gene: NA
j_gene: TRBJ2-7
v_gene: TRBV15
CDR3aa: CATSRDSSYEQYF
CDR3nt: TGTGCCACCAGCAGGGACAGTTCCTACGAGCAGTACTTC

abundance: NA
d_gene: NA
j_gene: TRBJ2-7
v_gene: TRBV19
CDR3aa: CASSIVGGAFSEQYF
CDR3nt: TGTGCCAGTAGTATAGTGGGCGGGGCCTTTTCCGAGCAGTACTTC